What follows describes a single T cell receptor beta chain. This sample is part of a study of cytomegalovirus exposure and HLA in healthy donors. TCRdb's copy holds only in-frame clones and misses some; the assay was immunoSEQ multiplex PCR. The sample records about 57,000 clones, 85% to 95% being singletons. The CDR3 is made up of 14 amino acids. V was clipped by 2 bases and J by 3 bases, with 11 bases between them. Germline CDR1 reads SGHVS; CDR2 reads FNYEAQ. Sequenced input: PBMCs. This TCR derives from a woman aged 18-35 years in good health and CMV-seronegative. The rearrangement links TRBV7-6 to TRBJ2-7; D unclear. The CDR3, as DNA: TGTGCCAGCAGCTTATTTGGCGGCGGCTACGAGCAGTACTTC. This codes for CASSLFGGGYEQYF.